The clone carrying this T cell receptor beta chain was counted a single time. This sample is part of a study of shared clonotypes between healthy human individuals. Clones were read by immunoSEQ multiplex PCR, and TCRdb kept only the in-frame ones, dropping some. The repertoire holds roughly 1.5 million clones, with 98% as singletons. This CDR3 is 15 amino acids long. V lost 5 bases and J lost 2, with 16 bases in between. Germline V gives CDR1 MDHEN, CDR2 SYDVKM. The chain joins TRBV28 to TRBJ2-7, with D perhaps matching TRBD2 (5 bases). The sample taken for sequencing was naive CD4+ T cells sorted from blood. The subset denotes: CD45RA+ positively selected. The clonotype was recovered from a young man in good health. CDR3 sequence reads: CASSLESRDTYEQYF. Here the CDR3 DNA reads TGTGCCAGCAGTCTAGAGTCCCGGGATACCTACGAGCAGTACTTC.